This paragraph reports one TCR beta chain. The antigen this receptor binds is unknown. No qualities accompany the bases; no much larger clone lies one base away. Library preparation used 5' RACE. Sequencer: Illumina HiSeq 2000. Template switching introduced a universal primer binding site; the final cDNA contained a unique molecular identifier, enabling accurate counting of TCR cDNA molecules. Specific primers in the conserved constant-segment region were used to synthesize first-strand cDNA for the TCR alpha and beta chains. Each cDNA library was double barcoded, with a SMART-Mk sample barcode plus Illumina barcodes, to control for contamination. TruSeq adapter sequences along with Illumina sample barcodes were introduced in two successive PCR steps. The TCR alpha and beta cDNA libraries were sequenced on the Illumina HiSeq platform using custom primers. The original methods were these. MiGEC processed the raw reads to extract unique molecular identifiers, while MiXCR was used to determine the CDR3 positions. For each individual, recombination models were inferred using an EM algorithm with the repgenHMM and IGoR tools. The tcR package in R was used for shared clonotype analysis, with sharing normalized by the product of cloneset sizes. Out-of-frame nonproductive sequences were analyzed to study raw recombination free of thymic and clonal selection effects. TCRdb handled the public reads itself, with Q25 trimming in fastp and clone calling in MiXCR, and kept productive beta chains. Every entry covers one CDR3 protein and lists the most common genes and DNA from its rows. The V and J calls come from TCRdb's annotation, not from the publication. The sample profile shows approximately 530,000 distinct CDR3 sequences; around 24% of them were found once. Approximately 0.48% of the sample comes from the top ten.

The germline V gene gives CDR1 as SQVTM and CDR2 as ANQGSEA. Counted from cysteine to phenylalanine, this CDR3 has 13 amino acids. Only the CDR3 region is kept as DNA, spanning 39 bases read in frame from base 1. After removal of 6 bases from V and 5 bases from J, the junction retains 7 bases not matched to a gene. The sample is drawn from a study of identical twins listed by TCRdb under 2016. About the study as a whole: To test whether fetal clonotypes persist, this study deep-sequenced TCR alpha and beta repertoires from monozygotic twins, from unrelated adults of various ages, and from cord blood. Replicate twin experiments were performed at different times using different library preparation protocols to rule out contamination. Results and caveats for the whole study, not just this receptor: Invariant T cells such as MAIT and iNKT could partly confound zero-insertion analyses, though diverse VJ usage argued against this for most clonotypes. Compared with coincidental sharing between unrelated individuals, out-of-frame TCR alpha sequences shared between twins showed an excess of sequences with low generation probability. Fewer insertions were carried by abundant cord blood beta clonotypes, a similar but weaker trend appeared in young adult naive repertoires, and no such trend appeared in memory repertoires. The excess sharing between twins in beta out-of-frame sequences was weaker because fewer shared sequences reduced the signal-to-noise ratio. Recombination models systematically underestimated out-of-frame TCR alpha sharing in monozygotic twins but agreed with sharing between unrelated individuals. Conclusions relied on cross-sectional statistical analysis, since the same donors could not be followed over many years.

Only healthy Caucasian donors were included. Three pairs of female monozygotic twins, all aged about 18 to 30 years, made up the twin cohort. Positive isolation kits from Invitrogen were used to isolate CD4+ and CD8+ T cell populations. These data are also associated with another study on yellow fever vaccine responses in identical twins. From the second report: The T cell response to vaccination in identical twins was reported by the authors to appear partly convergent and partly personalized. In identical twins, the study followed T cell clones that responded to the vaccine with precision.

The sequenced sample consisted of CD4+ T cells sorted from blood. The sequence is built from TRBV29-1 and TRBJ1-1; 9 of the junction bases match TRBD1. The TCR comes from a woman younger than 30 in good health. The DNA sequence is TGCAGCGTCACCAGACAGGGGGATACTGAAGCTTTCTTT. Translated, this gives CSVTRQGDTEAFF.